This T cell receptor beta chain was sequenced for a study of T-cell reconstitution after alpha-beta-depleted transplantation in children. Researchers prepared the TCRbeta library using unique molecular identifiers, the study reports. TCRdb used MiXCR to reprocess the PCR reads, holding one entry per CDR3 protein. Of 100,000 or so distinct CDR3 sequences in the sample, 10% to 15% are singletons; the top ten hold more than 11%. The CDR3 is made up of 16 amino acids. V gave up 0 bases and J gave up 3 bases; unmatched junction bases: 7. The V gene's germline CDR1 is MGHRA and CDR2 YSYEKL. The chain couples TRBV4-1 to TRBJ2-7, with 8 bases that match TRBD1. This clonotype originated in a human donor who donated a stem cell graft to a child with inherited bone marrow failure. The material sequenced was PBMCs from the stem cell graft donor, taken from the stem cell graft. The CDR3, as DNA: TGCGCCAGCAGCCAAGAGGACAGGGCTCCGTTCTACGAGCAGTACTTC. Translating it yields CASSQEDRAPFYEQYF.